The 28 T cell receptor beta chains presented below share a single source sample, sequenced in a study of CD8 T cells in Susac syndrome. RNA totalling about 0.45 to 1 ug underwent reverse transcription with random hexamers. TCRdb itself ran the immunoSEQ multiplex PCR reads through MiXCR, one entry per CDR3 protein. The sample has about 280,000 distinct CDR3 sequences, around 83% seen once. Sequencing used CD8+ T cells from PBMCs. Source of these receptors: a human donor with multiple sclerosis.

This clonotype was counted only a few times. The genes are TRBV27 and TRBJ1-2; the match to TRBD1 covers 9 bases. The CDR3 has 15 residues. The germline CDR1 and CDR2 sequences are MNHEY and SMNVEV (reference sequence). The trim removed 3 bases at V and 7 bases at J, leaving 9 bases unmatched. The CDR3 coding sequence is TGTGCCAGCAGTTTGGAGGGACAGGGTGTACGTGGCTACACCTTC. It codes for CASSLEGQGVRGYTF.

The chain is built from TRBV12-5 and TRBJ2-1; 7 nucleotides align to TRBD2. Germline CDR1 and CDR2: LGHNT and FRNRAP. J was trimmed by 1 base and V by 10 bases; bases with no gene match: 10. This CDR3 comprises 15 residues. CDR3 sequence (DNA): TGTGCTATTCCTTTTGGGACTAATTCCTACAATGAGCAGTTCTTC. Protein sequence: CAIPFGTNSYNEQFF.

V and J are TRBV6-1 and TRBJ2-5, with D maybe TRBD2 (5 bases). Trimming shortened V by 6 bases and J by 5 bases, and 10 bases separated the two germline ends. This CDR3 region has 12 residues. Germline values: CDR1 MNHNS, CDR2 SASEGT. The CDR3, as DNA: TGTGCCAGCAGCCTGGACTCCGAGACCCAGTACTTC. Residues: CASSLDSETQYF.

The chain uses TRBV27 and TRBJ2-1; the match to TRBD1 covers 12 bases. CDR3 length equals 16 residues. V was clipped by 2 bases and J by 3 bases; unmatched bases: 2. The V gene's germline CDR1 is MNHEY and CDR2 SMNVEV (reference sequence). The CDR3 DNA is TGTGCCAGCAGTTTAGGGACAGGGGGCGTCTACAATGAGCAGTTCTTC. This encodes CASSLGTGGVYNEQFF.

CDR3 nucleotide sequence: TGTGCCAGCAGCTTCAGACATCCCGAGCAGTACTTC. It yields the protein CASSFRHPEQYF. The chain uses TRBV7-9 and TRBJ2-7; D is uncertain. V lost 3 bases and J 6 bases, leaving 9 bases between the germline ends. The CDR3 covers 12 residues. Germline values: CDR1 SEHNR, CDR2 FQNEAQ (reference sequence). The entire variable domain, with the rest obtained from reference TRBV7-9 and TRBJ2-7, is as follows: DTGVSQNPRHKITKRGQNVTFRCDPISEHNRLYWYRQTLGQGPEFLTYFQNEAQLEKSRLLSDRFSAERPKGSFSTLEIQRTEQGDSAMYLCASSFRHPEQYFGPGTRLTVT.

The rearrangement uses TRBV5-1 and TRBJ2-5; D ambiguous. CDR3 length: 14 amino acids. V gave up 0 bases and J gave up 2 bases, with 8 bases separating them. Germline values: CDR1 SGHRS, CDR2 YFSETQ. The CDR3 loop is CASSLATGQETQYF. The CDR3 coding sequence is TGCGCCAGCAGCTTGGCCACGGGTCAAGAGACCCAGTACTTC.

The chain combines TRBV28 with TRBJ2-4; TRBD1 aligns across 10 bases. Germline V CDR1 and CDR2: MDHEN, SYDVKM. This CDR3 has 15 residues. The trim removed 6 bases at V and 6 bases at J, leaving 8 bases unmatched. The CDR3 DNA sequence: TGTGCCAGCAGCCACGGAGGGACAGGGGTAAACATTCAGTACTTC. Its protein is CASSHGGTGVNIQYF. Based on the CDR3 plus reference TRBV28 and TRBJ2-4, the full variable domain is DVKVTQSSRYLVKRTGEKVFLECVQDMDHENMFWYRQDPGLGLRLIYFSYDVKMKEKGDIPEGYSVSREKKERFSLILESASTNQTSMYLCASSHGGTGVNIQYFGAGTRLSVL.

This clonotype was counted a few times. The CDR3 region is CASSALLAGVSTDTQYF. The CDR3 region has the DNA TGTGCCAGCAGCGCCCTACTAGCGGGAGTTAGCACAGATACGCAGTATTTT. The gene calls are TRBV7-6 and TRBJ2-3, with TRBD2 identical over 11 bases. The CDR3 contains 17 residues. V was clipped by 5 bases and J by 0 bases; unmatched bases: 7. Germline V gene data show CDR1 as SGHVS and CDR2 as FNYEAQ.

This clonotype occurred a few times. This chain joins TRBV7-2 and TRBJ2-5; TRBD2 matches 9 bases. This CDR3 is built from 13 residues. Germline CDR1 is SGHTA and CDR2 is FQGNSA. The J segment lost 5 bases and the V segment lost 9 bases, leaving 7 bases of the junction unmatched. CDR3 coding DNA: TGTGCCAGTTATAGCGGGAGTCTGGAGACCCAGTACTTC. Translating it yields CASYSGSLETQYF. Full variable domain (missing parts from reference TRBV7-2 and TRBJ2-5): GAGVSQSPSNKVTEKGKDVELRCDPISGHTALYWYRQSLGQGLEFLIYFQGNSAPDKSGLPSDRFSAERTGGSVSTLTIQRTQQEDSAVYLCASYSGSLETQYFGPGTRLLVL.

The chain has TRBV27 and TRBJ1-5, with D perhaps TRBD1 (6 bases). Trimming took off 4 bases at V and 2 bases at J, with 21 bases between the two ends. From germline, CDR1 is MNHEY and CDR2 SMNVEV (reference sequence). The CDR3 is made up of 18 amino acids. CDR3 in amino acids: CASSSAATGYSGNQPQHF. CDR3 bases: TGTGCCAGCAGTTCGGCCGCCACAGGGTACTCCGGCAATCAGCCCCAGCATTTT.

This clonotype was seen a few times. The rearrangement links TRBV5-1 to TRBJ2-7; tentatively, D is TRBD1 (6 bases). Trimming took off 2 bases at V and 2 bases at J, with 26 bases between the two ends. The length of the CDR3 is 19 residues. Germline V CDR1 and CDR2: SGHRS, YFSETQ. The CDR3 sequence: CASSLTGRRELSFPYEQYF. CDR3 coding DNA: TGCGCCAGCAGCTTAACAGGGCGAAGGGAGTTATCTTTTCCCTACGAGCAGTACTTC.

The CDR3, as DNA: TGCAGTTCATCCCGGACTAGATTTACCTACGAGCAGTACTTC. Residues: CSSSRTRFTYEQYF. This sequence joins TRBV20-1 and TRBJ2-7; 7 positions agree with TRBD2. Trimming removed 8 bases from V and 2 bases from J; junction bases left unmatched: 12. This CDR3 comprises 14 residues. Germline CDR1 and CDR2: DFQATT and SNEGSKA (reference sequence).

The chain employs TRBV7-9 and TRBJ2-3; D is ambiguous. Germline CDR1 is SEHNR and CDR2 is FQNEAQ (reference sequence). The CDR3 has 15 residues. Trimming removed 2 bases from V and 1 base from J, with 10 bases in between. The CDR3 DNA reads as TGTGCCAGCAGCTTAAGAGACTTCGGCACAGATACGCAGTATTTT. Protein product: CASSLRDFGTDTQYF.

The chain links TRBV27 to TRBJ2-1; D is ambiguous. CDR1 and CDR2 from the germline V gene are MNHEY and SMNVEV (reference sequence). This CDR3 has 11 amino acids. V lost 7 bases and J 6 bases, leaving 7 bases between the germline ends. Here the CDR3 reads CASNRGNEQFF. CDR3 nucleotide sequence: TGTGCCAGCAACCGTGGCAATGAGCAGTTCTTC.

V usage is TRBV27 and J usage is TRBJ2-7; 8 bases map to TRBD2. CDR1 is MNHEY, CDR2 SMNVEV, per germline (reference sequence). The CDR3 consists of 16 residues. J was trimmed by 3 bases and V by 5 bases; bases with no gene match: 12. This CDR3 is CASSTLAGLTYYEQYF. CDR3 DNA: TGTGCCAGCAGTACTCTAGCGGGCTTAACTTACTACGAGCAGTACTTC.

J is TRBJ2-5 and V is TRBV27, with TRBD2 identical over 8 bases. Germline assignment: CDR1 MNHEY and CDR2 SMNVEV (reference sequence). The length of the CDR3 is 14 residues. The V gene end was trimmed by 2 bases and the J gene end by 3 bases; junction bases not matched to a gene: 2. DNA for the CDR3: TGTGCCAGCAGTTTAAATAGCGGGGAAGAGACCCAGTACTTC. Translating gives CASSLNSGEETQYF.

In DNA, the CDR3 is TGTGCCAGCAGTTTTTCGCCCCCTTCTAGCGGGAGGGCCCTGGCAGATACGCAGTATTTT. Amino acid sequence: CASSFSPPSSGRALADTQYF. The chain is built from TRBV6-5 and TRBJ2-3; 12 positions match TRBD2. With 4 bases clipped from V and 4 bases from J, the junction kept 18 bases outside the gene matches. The CDR3 runs to 20 residues. The germline gives CDR1 MNHEY, CDR2 SVGAGI.

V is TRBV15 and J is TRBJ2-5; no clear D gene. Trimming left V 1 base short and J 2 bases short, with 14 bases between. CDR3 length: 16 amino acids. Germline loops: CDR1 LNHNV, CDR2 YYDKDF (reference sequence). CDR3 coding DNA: TGTGCCACCAGCAGAGTTTCCGGACCCACACAAGAGACCCAGTACTTC. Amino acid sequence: CATSRVSGPTQETQYF.

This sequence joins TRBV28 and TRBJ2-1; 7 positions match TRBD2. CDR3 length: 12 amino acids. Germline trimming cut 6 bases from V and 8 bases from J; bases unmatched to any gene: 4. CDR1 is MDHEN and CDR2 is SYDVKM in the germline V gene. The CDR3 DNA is TGTGCCAGCAGCCCCGGGGGGTATGAGCAGTTCTTC. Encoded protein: CASSPGGYEQFF.

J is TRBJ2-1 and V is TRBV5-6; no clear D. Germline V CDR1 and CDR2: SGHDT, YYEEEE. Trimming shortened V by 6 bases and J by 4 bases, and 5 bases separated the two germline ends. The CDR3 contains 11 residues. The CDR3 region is CASIGYNEQFF. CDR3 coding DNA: TGTGCCAGCATAGGATACAATGAGCAGTTCTTC.

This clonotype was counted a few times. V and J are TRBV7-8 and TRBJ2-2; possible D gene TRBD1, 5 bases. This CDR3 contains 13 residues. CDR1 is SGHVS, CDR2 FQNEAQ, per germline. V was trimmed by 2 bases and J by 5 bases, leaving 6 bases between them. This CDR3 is CASSLKGTGELFF. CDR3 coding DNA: TGTGCCAGCAGCTTAAAGGGGACCGGGGAGCTGTTTTTT.

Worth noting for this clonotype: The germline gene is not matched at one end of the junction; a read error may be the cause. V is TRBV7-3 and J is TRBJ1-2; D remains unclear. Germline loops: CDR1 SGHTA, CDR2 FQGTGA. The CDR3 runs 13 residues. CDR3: CASSRIDGHGHTF. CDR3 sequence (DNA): TGTGCCAGCAGCAGAATAGACGGGCATGGCCACACCTTC.

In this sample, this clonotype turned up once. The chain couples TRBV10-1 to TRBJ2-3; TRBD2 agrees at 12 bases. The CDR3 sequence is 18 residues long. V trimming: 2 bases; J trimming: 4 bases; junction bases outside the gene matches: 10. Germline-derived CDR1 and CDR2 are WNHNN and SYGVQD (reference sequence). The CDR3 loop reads CASSEPSGTSGRPDTQYF. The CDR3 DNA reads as TGCGCCAGCAGTGAGCCTTCCGGGACTAGCGGGCGTCCAGATACGCAGTATTTT.

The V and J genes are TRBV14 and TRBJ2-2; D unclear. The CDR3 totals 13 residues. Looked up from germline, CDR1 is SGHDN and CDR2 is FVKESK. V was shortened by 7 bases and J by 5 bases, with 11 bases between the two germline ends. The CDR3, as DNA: TGTGCCAGCATCAGAAGGGTTACCGGGGAGCTGTTTTTT. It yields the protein CASIRRVTGELFF.

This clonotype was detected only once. CDR3 sequence: CASSQETGRSYEQYF. The CDR3, as DNA: TGTGCCAGCAGCCAAGAAACGGGACGGTCCTACGAGCAGTACTTC. The genes are TRBV3-1 and TRBJ2-7, with D tentatively TRBD1 or TRBD2 (5 bases each). V was shortened by 0 bases and J by 1 base, with 10 bases between the two germline ends. The CDR3 is made up of 15 amino acids. CDR1 and CDR2 from the germline V gene are LGHDT and YNNKEL (reference sequence).

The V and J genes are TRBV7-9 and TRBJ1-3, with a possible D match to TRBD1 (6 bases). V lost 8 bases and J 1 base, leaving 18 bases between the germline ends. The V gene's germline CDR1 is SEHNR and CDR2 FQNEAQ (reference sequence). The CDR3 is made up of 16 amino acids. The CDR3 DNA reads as TGTGCCAGCGGCCGGACAGAAAGTACGTCTGGAAACACCATATATTTT. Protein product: CASGRTESTSGNTIYF.

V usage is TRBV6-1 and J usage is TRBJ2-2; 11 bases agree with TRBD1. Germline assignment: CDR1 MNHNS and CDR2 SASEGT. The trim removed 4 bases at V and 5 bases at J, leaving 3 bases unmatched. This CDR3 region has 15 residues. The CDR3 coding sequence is TGTGCCAGCAGTGGATGGGACAGGGGGACCGGGGAGCTGTTTTTT. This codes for CASSGWDRGTGELFF.

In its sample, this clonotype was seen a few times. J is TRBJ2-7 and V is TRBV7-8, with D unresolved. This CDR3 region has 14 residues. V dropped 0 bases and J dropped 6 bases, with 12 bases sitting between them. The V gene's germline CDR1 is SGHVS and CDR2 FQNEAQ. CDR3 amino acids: CASSLAREFREQYF. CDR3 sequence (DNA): TGTGCCAGCAGCTTAGCGCGAGAGTTTCGCGAGCAGTACTTC.